This passage covers 24 T cell receptor beta chains from one sample sequenced in a study of blood T cell repertoires in COVID-19. Repertoires were generated with immunoSEQ multiplex PCR, while TCRdb's copy carries only in-frame clones and drops some. The table shows approximately 74,000 clones, with roughly 83% occurring only once. The sequencing input was peripheral blood. Receptors were obtained from a man at least 80 years old with active or convalescent COVID-19.

The rearrangement links TRBV5-1 to TRBJ1-1, with no clear D. V was pared by 0 bases and J by 3 bases, with 9 bases between. Looked up from germline, CDR1 is SGHRS and CDR2 is YFSETQ. This CDR3 spans 14 amino acids. CDR3: CASSLGGGDTEAFF. CDR3 coding DNA: TGCGCCAGCAGCTTGGGAGGCGGGGACACTGAAGCTTTCTTT.

The chain employs TRBV4-1 and TRBJ2-7, with 8 bases identical to TRBD2. The germline V gene has CDR1 MGHRA and CDR2 YSYEKL. This CDR3 contains 15 residues. The junction had 6 bases not matched to a gene; V was cut back by 1 base and J by 4 bases. Written as DNA, the CDR3 is TGCGCCAGCAGCCAAGCCGGGACTAGAGATTACGAGCAGTACTTC. Its protein is CASSQAGTRDYEQYF.

This clone was detected only a few times. The chain carries TRBV3-1 (or the pseudogene TRBV3-2) and TRBJ1-5; 7 bases fit TRBD1. Trimming removed 4 bases from V and 4 bases from J; junction bases left unmatched: 7. CDR1 LGHDT and CDR2 YNNKEL come from the germline V gene (reference sequence). This CDR3 has 15 amino acids. As DNA, the CDR3 is TGTGCCAGCAGCCCCTCAGACAGGGAGAATCAGCCCCAGCATTTT. Translated: CASSPSDRENQPQHF.

The chain carries TRBV2 and TRBJ2-3, with D unresolved. The germline V gene encodes CDR1 SNHLY and CDR2 FYNNEI. Trimming shortened V by 4 bases and J by 13 bases, and 12 bases separated the two germline ends. This CDR3 is 11 amino acids long. CDR3 sequence (DNA): TGTGCCAGCAGTGTGAACCTAGAGGAGTATTTT. Encoded protein: CASSVNLEEYF.

The chain has TRBV4-1 and TRBJ1-6, with D perhaps matching TRBD1 (6 bases). CDR1 is MGHRA and CDR2 is YSYEKL in the germline V gene. The CDR3 is 16 amino acids. Trimming pared 0 bases from V and 7 bases from J, leaving 13 bases between. The CDR3 DNA reads TGCGCCAGCAGCCAAGAAGGGACAAGAGGGAATTCACCCCTCCACTTT. It yields the protein CASSQEGTRGNSPLHF.

The chain recombines TRBV4-2 with TRBJ2-1; 10 bases are a match to TRBD2. CDR3 length equals 14 residues. The junction had 4 bases not matched to a gene; V was cut back by 4 bases and J by 7 bases. From germline, CDR1 is LGHNA and CDR2 YNFKEQ. As DNA, the CDR3 is TGTGCCAGCAGCCTCAGCGGGGGGGCGAATGAGCAGTTCTTC. Translation gives CASSLSGGANEQFF.

The rearrangement links TRBV7-2 to TRBJ1-1, with 9 bases lining up with TRBD1. This CDR3 region has 15 residues. V shed 2 bases and J 5 bases; nucleotides not matched to a gene: 6. Germline CDR1 SGHTA, CDR2 FQGNSA. The CDR3 DNA is TGTGCCAGCAGCTTATCGACAGGGGGGAGGACTGAAGCTTTCTTT. Protein: CASSLSTGGRTEAFF. Supplemented by reference TRBV7-2 and TRBJ1-1, the full variable domain reads GAGVSQSPSNKVTEKGKDVELRCDPISGHTALYWYRQSLGQGLEFLIYFQGNSAPDKSGLPSDRFSAERTGGSVSTLTIQRTQQEDSAVYLCASSLSTGGRTEAFFGQGTRLTVV.

This clone was observed once. CDR3 protein: CASIERQGGNQPQHF. CDR3 DNA: TGTGCCAGCATAGAGAGACAGGGAGGCAATCAGCCCCAGCATTTT. The V and J genes are TRBV2 and TRBJ1-5, with TRBD1 identical over 7 bases. Unmatched junction bases numbered 8, after V lost 7 bases and J lost 2 bases. Germline CDR1 reads SNHLY; CDR2 reads FYNNEI. CDR3 length: 15 residues.

The chain employs TRBV19 and TRBJ2-1; D gene ambiguous. V was shortened by 5 bases and J by 0 bases, with 14 bases between the two germline ends. The CDR3 runs to 16 residues. CDR1 is LNHDA and CDR2 is SQIVND in the germline V gene (reference sequence). DNA for the CDR3: TGTGCCAGTAGTGACTCGGCTCCTCTCTCCTACAATGAGCAGTTCTTC. Protein sequence: CASSDSAPLSYNEQFF.

V is TRBV18 and J is TRBJ1-1; weak D call: TRBD1 (6 bases). V was trimmed by 3 bases and J by 4 bases, leaving 12 bases between them. The CDR3 is 14 residues long. Per the germline V gene, CDR1 is KGHSH and CDR2 is LQKENI. The CDR3 DNA sequence: TGTGCCAGCTCACCGCTTCGGGGGGCCACTGAAGCTTTCTTT. Amino acid sequence: CASSPLRGATEAFF.

The CDR3 sequence: CASSVAQQETQYF. The CDR3 region has the DNA TGTGCCAGCAGCGTAGCTCAGCAAGAGACCCAGTACTTC. The rearrangement joins TRBV9 to TRBJ2-5; D is unclear. Deletions cut 0 bases from V and 2 bases from J, with 5 bases between. The CDR3 is 13 residues long. Germline V gene lookup returns CDR1 SGDLS and CDR2 YYNGEE.

The genes are TRBV10-3 and TRBJ1-4, with TRBD1 matching 10 bases. The V gene end was trimmed by 10 bases and the J gene end by 7 bases; junction bases not matched to a gene: 6. Looked up from germline, CDR1 is ENHRY and CDR2 is SYGVKD. The CDR3 spans 13 residues. The chain's CDR3 is CATGTGESEKLFF. The CDR3 bases are TGTGCCACCGGGACAGGGGAGAGTGAAAAACTGTTTTTT.

V gene TRBV19 combines with J gene TRBJ1-3; TRBD1 might be the D (5 bases). Germline CDR1 and CDR2: LNHDA and SQIVND (reference sequence). Trimming cost V 4 bases and J 8 bases, with 18 bases left between them. CDR3 size: 15 residues. The CDR3 loop reads CASSRSGTPADTIYF. The CDR3 nucleotides read TGTGCCAGTAGTAGGTCCGGGACTCCCGCGGACACCATATATTTT.

This rearrangement joins TRBV18 to TRBJ1-2; 7 nucleotides line up with TRBD1. CDR1 KGHSH and CDR2 LQKENI come from the germline V gene. This CDR3 has 13 residues. The trim removed 5 bases at V and 10 bases at J, leaving 10 bases unmatched. The CDR3 bases are TGTGCCAGCTCAACGGACAGGTCCCGGGACTACACCTTC. This sequence encodes CASSTDRSRDYTF.

CDR3 nucleotides: TGTGCCAGCACTTTAGCGGGAGGGTTCAATGAGCAGTTCTTC. This codes for CASTLAGGFNEQFF. The chain is built from TRBV5-5 and TRBJ2-1; 11 bases are a match to TRBD2. The CDR3 contains 14 residues. Germline V gives CDR1 SGHKS, CDR2 YYEKEE (reference sequence). J lost 6 bases, V lost 6 bases, and 5 bases had no gene match.

CDR3 region: CASSTGVAQPQHF. CDR3 DNA sequence: TGCGCCAGCTCGACAGGGGTAGCTCAGCCCCAGCATTTT. The chain carries TRBV10-2 and TRBJ1-5; 8 bases align to TRBD1. CDR3 length: 13 residues. Germline V gene data show CDR1 as WSHSY and CDR2 as SAAADI. V trimming: 8 bases; J trimming: 6 bases; junction bases outside the gene matches: 6.

This clone was seen more than once but under ten times. The chain combines TRBV5-1 with TRBJ1-1; D is perhaps TRBD1 (6 bases). V was clipped by 4 bases and J by 5 bases, with 18 bases between them. Germline V lookup: CDR1 SGHRS, CDR2 YFSETQ. The CDR3 runs 15 residues. CDR3 amino acids: CASSPEGGPGTEAFF. The CDR3 nucleotides read TGCGCCAGCAGCCCCGAGGGGGGGCCGGGGACTGAAGCTTTCTTT.

V gene TRBV3-1 (or the pseudogene TRBV3-2) combines with J gene TRBJ2-1; no reliable D call. Per germline, CDR1 LGHDT and CDR2 YNNKEL (reference sequence). The V end was cut by 0 bases, the J end by 7 bases, with 4 bases between. The CDR3 totals 12 residues. The CDR3 sequence: CASSQDLNEQFF. The CDR3 DNA is TGTGCCAGCAGCCAAGATCTGAATGAGCAGTTCTTC.

The rearrangement uses TRBV7-2 and TRBJ1-4; D possibly corresponds to TRBD1 (5 bases). Germline CDR1 is SGHTA and CDR2 is FQGNSA. This CDR3 is 15 amino acids long. Trimming took 0 bases from V and 3 from J, leaving 8 bases between them. The CDR3 sequence is CASSLAGRANEKLFF. For the CDR3, the DNA is TGTGCCAGCAGCTTAGCGGGCAGGGCTAATGAAAAACTGTTTTTT. Based on the CDR3 plus reference TRBV7-2 and TRBJ1-4, the full variable domain is GAGVSQSPSNKVTEKGKDVELRCDPISGHTALYWYRQSLGQGLEFLIYFQGNSAPDKSGLPSDRFSAERTGGSVSTLTIQRTQQEDSAVYLCASSLAGRANEKLFFGSGTQLSVL.

The sample holds a few counts of this clone. The chain uses TRBV19 and TRBJ2-1, with 9 bases aligning to TRBD1. The CDR3 covers 18 residues. V lost 4 bases, J lost 0 bases, and 10 bases stayed unmatched. Looked up from germline, CDR1 is LNHDA and CDR2 is SQIVND (reference sequence). This chain's CDR3 is CASSKDRGTLSSYNEQFF. For the CDR3, the DNA is TGTGCCAGTAGTAAGGACAGGGGAACCCTCAGCTCCTACAATGAGCAGTTCTTC.

This sequence joins TRBV6-5 and TRBJ1-1; perhaps TRBD1 as D (6 bases). Per germline, CDR1 MNHEY and CDR2 SVGAGI. CDR3 size: 14 residues. V was pared by 8 bases and J by 3 bases, with 16 bases between. CDR3 in amino acids: CASRLPGGDTEAFF. Here the CDR3 DNA reads TGTGCCAGCCGGCTCCCTGGGGGCGACACTGAAGCTTTCTTT.

The rearrangement links TRBV5-5 to TRBJ1-1; D not certain. The ends were cut back, 9 bases at V and 0 bases at J, with 12 bases in the middle. Per the germline V gene, CDR1 is SGHKS and CDR2 is YYEKEE (reference sequence). The CDR3 sequence is 13 residues long. The CDR3 nucleotides are TGTGCCACCCAGCGTTCGGTGAACACTGAAGCTTTCTTT. This codes for CATQRSVNTEAFF. Together with reference TRBV5-5 and TRBJ1-1, the CDR3 gives the full variable domain: DAGVTQSPTHLIKTRGQQVTLRCSPISGHKSVSWYQQVLGQGPQFIFQYYEKEERGRGNFPDRFSARQFPNYSSELNVNALLLGDSALYLCATQRSVNTEAFFGQGTRLTVV.

This clone was seen more than once but under ten times. The rearrangement links TRBV4-1 to TRBJ1-5; tentative D call: TRBD1 (6 bases). Germline CDR1 reads MGHRA; CDR2 reads YSYEKL. V was trimmed by 0 bases and J by 3 bases, leaving 12 bases between them. This CDR3 is 16 amino acids long. The CDR3 bases are TGCGCCAGCAGCCAAGAGGTCAGGGGAGACAATCAGCCCCAGCATTTT. Its protein is CASSQEVRGDNQPQHF.

This clone occurred once. The rearrangement uses TRBV11-2 and TRBJ2-7; 7 bases map to TRBD1. The CDR3 extends over 14 amino acids. With V trimmed by 3 bases and J by 4 bases, 6 bases remained unmatched. CDR1 and CDR2 (germline): SGHAT, FQNNGV. The CDR3 region is CASSLRGGVYEQYF. The CDR3 coding sequence is TGTGCCAGCAGCTTGAGAGGGGGCGTTTACGAGCAGTACTTC.